This note documents a single TCR beta chain sequence. No antigen is known for it. Each CD8+ T cell subset was sorted in triplicate, hundreds of thousands of cells each. A CD45RO-CCR7+CD27+CD95- profile was what naive CD8+ T cells displayed. This CDR3 region has 13 residues. The germline gives CDR1 MDHEN, CDR2 SYDVKM. These data originate in a study of CXCR3-negative and CXCR3-positive naive CD8 T cells. Broader study findings: Compared with CXCR3-negative naive cells, CXCR3-positive naive cells showed more hydrophobic TRB CDR3s.

Carrying UMI labels, the TRB cDNA libraries were prepared through 5' RACE. TCRdb re-called the 5' RACE reads and shows each CDR3 protein once, DNA omitted. This sample lists 90,000 to 95,000 distinct CDR3 sequences; its ten largest clones have around 1.7%. The TCR sequence derives from a human donor in good health. Some clones in this sample may be carry-over from other donors' samples. The sample comprised naive CXCR3- CD8+ T cells from blood. The subset was: CD45RO-CCR7+CD27+CD95- naive CD8+ T cells lacking CXCR3 (TNR3-). The chain carries TRBV28 and TRBJ2-5. The CDR3 loop is CASSFDMQETQYF.